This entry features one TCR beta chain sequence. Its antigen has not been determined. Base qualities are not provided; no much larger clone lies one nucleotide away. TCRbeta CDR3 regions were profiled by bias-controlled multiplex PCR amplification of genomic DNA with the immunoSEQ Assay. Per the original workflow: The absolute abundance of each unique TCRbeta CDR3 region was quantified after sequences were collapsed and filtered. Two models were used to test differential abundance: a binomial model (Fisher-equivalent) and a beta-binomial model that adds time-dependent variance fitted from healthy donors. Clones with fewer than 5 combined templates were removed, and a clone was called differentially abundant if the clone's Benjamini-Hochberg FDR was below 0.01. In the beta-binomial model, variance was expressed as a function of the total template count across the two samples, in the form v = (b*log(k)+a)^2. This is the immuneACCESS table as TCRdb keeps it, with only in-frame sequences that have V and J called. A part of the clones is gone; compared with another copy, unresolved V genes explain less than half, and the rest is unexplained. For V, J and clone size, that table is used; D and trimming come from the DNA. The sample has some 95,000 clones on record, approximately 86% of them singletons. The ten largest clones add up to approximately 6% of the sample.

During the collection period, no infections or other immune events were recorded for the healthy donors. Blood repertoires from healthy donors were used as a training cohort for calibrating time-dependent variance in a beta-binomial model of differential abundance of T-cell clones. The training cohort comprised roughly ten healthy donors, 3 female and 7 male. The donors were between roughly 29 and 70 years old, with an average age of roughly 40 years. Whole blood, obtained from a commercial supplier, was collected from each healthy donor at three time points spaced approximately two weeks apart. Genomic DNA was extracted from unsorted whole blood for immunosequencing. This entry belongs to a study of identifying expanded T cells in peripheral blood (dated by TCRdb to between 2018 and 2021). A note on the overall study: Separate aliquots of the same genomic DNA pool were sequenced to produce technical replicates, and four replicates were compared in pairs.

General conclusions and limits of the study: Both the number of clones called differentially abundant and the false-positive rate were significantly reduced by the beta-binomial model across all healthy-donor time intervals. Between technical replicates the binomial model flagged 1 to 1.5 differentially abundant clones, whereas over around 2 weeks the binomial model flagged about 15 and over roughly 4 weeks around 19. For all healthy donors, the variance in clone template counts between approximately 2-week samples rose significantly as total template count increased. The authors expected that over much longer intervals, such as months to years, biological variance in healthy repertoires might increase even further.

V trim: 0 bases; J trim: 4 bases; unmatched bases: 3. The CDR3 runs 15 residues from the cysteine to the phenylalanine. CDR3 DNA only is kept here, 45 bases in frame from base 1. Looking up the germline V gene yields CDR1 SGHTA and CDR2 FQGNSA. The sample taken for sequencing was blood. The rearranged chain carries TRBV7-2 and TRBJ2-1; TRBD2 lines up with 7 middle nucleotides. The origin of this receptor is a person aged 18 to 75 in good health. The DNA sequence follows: TGTGCCAGCAGCTTAGCAACAGCGGGATACAATGAGCAGTTCTTC. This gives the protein CASSLATAGYNEQFF.